The clone carrying this T cell receptor (beta chain) was seen a few times. Its target is unknown. Quantitative barcoded 5'-RACE was used to prepare TCR beta libraries. Via MiXCR, TCRdb re-called the 5' RACE reads, giving one row per CDR3 protein. Of some 840,000 distinct CDR3 sequences in the sample, about 11% are singletons; the top ten hold about 0.49%. This entry comes from a study of CD8 T cells in ankylosing spondylitis. Study-level findings and limits: Earlier reports found some motif variants in synovial fluid and blood in reactive arthritis. Ankylosing spondylitis blood appeared to be characterized by a TCR beta motif of 8 or 9 highly homologous variants. According to the report, clones linked to the disease were significantly enriched in matched synovial fluid samples taken from ankylosing spondylitis patients.

This CDR3 contains 10 residues. CDR1 and CDR2 from the germline V gene are DFQATT and SNEGSKA (reference sequence). V lost 6 bases and J 3 bases, leaving 6 bases between the germline ends. This chain uses TRBV20-1 with TRBJ2-7; no clear D. Sequencing was performed on blood, either unsorted or a sorted T cell fraction (not recorded which). The receptor was derived from a male donor with ankylosing spondylitis. As DNA, the CDR3 is TGCAGTGCGGTGGGCTACGAGCAGTACTTC. The encoded protein is CSAVGYEQYF.